The clone carrying this T cell receptor beta chain was found a few times. RNA transcripts were the template for amplifying TCR beta CDR3 regions. The TCR CDR3 first-round RT-PCR relied on the HTBI primer set. A single record per CDR3 protein comes from TCRdb applying MiXCR to the multiplex PCR reads. The sample yields about 540,000 distinct CDR3 sequences, 40% to 55% seen once. This sample is drawn from a study of T cells in Graves' hyperthyroidism and ophthalmopathy. Investigators excluded patients with uncontrolled infection, other autoimmune disease, pregnancy or lactation. Clinical symptoms, serum thyroxine and TRAb, thyroid ultrasound and orbital computed tomography together formed the diagnostic basis. CDR3 length: 14 residues. The trim removed 6 bases at V and 4 bases at J, leaving 7 bases unmatched. Germline CDR1 is SEHNR and CDR2 is FQNEAQ (reference sequence).

Sequencing was performed on peripheral blood or thyroid tissue (not recorded which). This receptor was obtained from a woman between 18 and 30 years old with Graves' hyperthyroidism. The V call is TRBV7-9, the J call TRBJ1-1; 8 positions match TRBD1. The DNA of the CDR3 is TGTGCCAGCAGTTTGATGGACAGGGTCACTGAAGCTTTCTTT. This translates into CASSLMDRVTEAFF.